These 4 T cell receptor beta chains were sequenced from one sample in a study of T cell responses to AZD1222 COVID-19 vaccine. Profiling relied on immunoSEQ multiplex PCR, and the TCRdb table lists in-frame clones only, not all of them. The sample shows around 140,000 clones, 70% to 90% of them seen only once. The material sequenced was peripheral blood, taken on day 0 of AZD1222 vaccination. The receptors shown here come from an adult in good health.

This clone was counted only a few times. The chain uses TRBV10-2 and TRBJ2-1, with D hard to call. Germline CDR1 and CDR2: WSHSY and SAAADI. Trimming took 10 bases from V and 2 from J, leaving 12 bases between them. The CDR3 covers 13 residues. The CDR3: CATDPGAYNEQFF. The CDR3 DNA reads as TGCGCCACCGACCCCGGAGCCTACAATGAGCAGTTCTTC.

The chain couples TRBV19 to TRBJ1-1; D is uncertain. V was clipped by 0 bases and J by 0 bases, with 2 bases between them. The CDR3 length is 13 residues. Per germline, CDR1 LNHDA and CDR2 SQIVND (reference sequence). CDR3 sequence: CASSIDLNTEAFF. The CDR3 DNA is TGTGCCAGTAGTATAGATCTGAACACTGAAGCTTTCTTT.

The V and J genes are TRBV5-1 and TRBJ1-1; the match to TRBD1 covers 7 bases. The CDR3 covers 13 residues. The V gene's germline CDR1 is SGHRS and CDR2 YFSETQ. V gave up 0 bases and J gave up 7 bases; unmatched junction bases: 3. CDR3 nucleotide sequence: TGCGCCAGCAGCTTGGCCGGGACAGATGAAGCTTTCTTT. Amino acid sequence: CASSLAGTDEAFF.

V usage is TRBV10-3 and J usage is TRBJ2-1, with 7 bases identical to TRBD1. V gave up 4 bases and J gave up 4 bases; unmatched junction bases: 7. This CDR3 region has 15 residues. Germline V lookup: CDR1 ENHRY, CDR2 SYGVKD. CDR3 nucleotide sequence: TGTGCCATCAGTGGGGGGCAGGGGGTTTACAATGAGCAGTTCTTC. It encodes CAISGGQGVYNEQFF.